The 6 T cell receptor beta chains listed next were all sequenced from one sample in a study of shared clonotypes between healthy human individuals. Repertoires were generated with immunoSEQ multiplex PCR, while TCRdb's copy carries only in-frame clones and drops some. The repertoire holds 2.3 million or so clones, with 85% to 95% as singletons. Sequences were obtained from naive CD4+ T cells from PBMCs. Subset of the sample: CD45RA+ positively selected. The receptors stem from a man younger than 35 in good health. Some clones in this sample may be carry-over from other donors' samples.

The V call is TRBV13, the J call TRBJ2-3, with D possibly matching TRBD2 (5 bases). V dropped 5 bases and J dropped 6 bases, with 18 bases sitting between them. Per germline, CDR1 PRHDT and CDR2 FYEKMQ (reference sequence). The CDR3 totals 15 residues. CDR3 loop: CASSPPRDRVDTQYF. CDR3 nucleotide sequence: TGTGCCAGCAGCCCGCCCCGGGATAGGGTGGATACGCAGTATTTT.

In DNA form, the CDR3 reads TGTGCCAGCAAGACGACAGGGGACCTCGGGAAACTGTTTTTT. Protein sequence: CASKTTGDLGKLFF. The rearrangement links TRBV27 to TRBJ1-4, with 8 bases identical to TRBD1. CDR3 length: 14 amino acids. The junction had 12 bases not matched to a gene; V was cut back by 7 bases and J by 11 bases. The germline V gene has CDR1 MNHEY and CDR2 SMNVEV (reference sequence). Filled out from reference TRBV27 and TRBJ1-4, the complete variable domain reads EAQVTQNPRYLITVTGKKLTVTCSQNMNHEYMSWYRQDPGLGLRQIYYSMNVEVTDKGDVPEGYKVSRKEKRNFPLILESPSPNQTSLYFCASKTTGDLGKLFFGSGTQLSVL.

The rearrangement uses TRBV10-3 and TRBJ1-3; TRBD1 matches at 7 bases. V lost 4 bases to trimming and J lost 2 bases; unmatched junction nucleotides: 2. The germline V gene encodes CDR1 ENHRY and CDR2 SYGVKD. CDR3 length equals 14 residues. CDR3 nucleotides: TGTGCCATCAGTGGGGACAGCCCTGGAAACACCATATATTTT. Its protein is CAISGDSPGNTIYF.

Remarks on this clone: In the same sample, other DNA sequences code for this CDR3. The gene calls are TRBV4-2 and TRBJ2-3, with no clear D. Germline assignment: CDR1 LGHNA and CDR2 YNFKEQ. Trimming removed 3 bases at V and 2 bases at J, with 3 bases between. CDR3 length: 12 amino acids. CDR3 sequence reads: CASSQVTDTQYF. The CDR3 bases are TGTGCCAGCAGCCAGGTCACAGATACGCAGTATTTT.

This clone was detected once. The chain is built from TRBV5-1 and TRBJ1-2; 7 nucleotides align to TRBD1. The length of the CDR3 is 15 residues. V dropped 7 bases and J dropped 4; count of bases not matched to a gene: 13. Germline V gene sequence: CDR1 SGHRS, CDR2 YFSETQ. CDR3 loop: CASHSGPGGPYGYTF. The CDR3 bases are TGCGCCAGCCACTCAGGGCCAGGGGGACCCTATGGCTACACCTTC. Full variable domain (missing parts from reference TRBV5-1 and TRBJ1-2): KAGVTQTPRYLIKTRGQQVTLSCSPISGHRSVSWYQQTPGQGLQFLFEYFSETQRNKGNFPGRFSGRQFSNSRSEMNVSTLELGDSALYLCASHSGPGGPYGYTFGSGTRLTVV.

The chain has TRBV5-1 and TRBJ2-5; weak D call: TRBD1 (5 bases). The CDR3 totals 16 residues. V lost 0 bases and J lost 5, with 17 bases in between. Germline CDR1 SGHRS, CDR2 YFSETQ. Written as DNA, the CDR3 is TGCGCCAGCAGCTTGGGCTCCTGGGGCGGTGTCGAGACCCAGTACTTC. It is translated as CASSLGSWGGVETQYF.